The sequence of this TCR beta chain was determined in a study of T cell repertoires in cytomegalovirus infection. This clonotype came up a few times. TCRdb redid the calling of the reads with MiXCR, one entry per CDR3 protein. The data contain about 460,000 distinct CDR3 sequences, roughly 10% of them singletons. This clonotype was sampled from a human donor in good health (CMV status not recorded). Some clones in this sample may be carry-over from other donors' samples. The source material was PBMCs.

The CDR3 loop is CASSQTSSEKLFF. CDR3 nucleotides: TGTGCCAGCAGCCAAACCAGCAGCGAAAAACTGTTTTTT. V is TRBV3-1 and J is TRBJ1-4, with unresolved D. Trimming stripped 2 bases from V and 8 bases from J, with 9 bases between. The germline gives CDR1 LGHDT, CDR2 YNNKEL (reference sequence). The CDR3 extends over 13 amino acids. The full variable domain, in which reference TRBV3-1 and TRBJ1-4 provide the parts outside the CDR3, is DTAVSQTPKYLVTQMGNDKSIKCEQNLGHDTMYWYKQDSKKFLKIMFSYNNKELIINETVPNRFSPKSPDKAHLNLHINSLELGDSAVYFCASSQTSSEKLFFGSGTQLSVL.